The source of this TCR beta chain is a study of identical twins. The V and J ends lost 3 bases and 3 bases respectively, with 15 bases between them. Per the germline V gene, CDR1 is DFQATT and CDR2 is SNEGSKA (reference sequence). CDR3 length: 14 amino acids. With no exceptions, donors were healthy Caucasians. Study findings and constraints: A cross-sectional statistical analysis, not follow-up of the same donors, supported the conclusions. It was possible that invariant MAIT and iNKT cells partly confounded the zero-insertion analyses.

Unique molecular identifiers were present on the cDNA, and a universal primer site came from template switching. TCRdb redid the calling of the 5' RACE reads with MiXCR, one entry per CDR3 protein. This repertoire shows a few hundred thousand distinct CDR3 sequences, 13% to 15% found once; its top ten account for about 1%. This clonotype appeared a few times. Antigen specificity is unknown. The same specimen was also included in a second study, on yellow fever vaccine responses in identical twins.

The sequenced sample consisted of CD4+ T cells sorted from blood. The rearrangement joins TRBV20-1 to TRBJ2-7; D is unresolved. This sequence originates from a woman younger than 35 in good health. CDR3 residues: CSASSGTESYEQYF. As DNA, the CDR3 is TGCAGTGCTAGCTCCGGCACGGAGAGCTACGAGCAGTACTTC.